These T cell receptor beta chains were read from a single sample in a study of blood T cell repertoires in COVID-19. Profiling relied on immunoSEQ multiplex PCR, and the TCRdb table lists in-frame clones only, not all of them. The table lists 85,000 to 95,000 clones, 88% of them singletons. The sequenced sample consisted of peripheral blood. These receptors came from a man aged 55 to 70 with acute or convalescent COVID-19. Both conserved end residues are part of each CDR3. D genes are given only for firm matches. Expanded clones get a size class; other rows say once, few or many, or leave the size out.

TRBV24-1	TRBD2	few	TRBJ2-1	CATSDHLSSGSSYNEQFF	TGTGCCACCAGTGATCATCTAAGTAGCGGGAGCTCCTACAATGAGCAGTTCTTC
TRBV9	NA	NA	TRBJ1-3	CASSVAPHGAGNTIYF	TGTGCCAGCAGCGTAGCCCCACACGGGGCTGGAAACACCATATATTTT
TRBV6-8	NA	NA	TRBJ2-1	CASSLSGNEQFF	TGTGCCAGCTCTCTAAGCGGCAATGAGCAGTTCTTC
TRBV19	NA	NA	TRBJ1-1	CASSIVHNTGTEAFF	TGTGCCAGTAGTATAGTCCACAATACAGGCACTGAAGCTTTCTTT
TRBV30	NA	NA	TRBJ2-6	CALEGEVPGQSSSGANVLTF	TGTGCCTTGGAGGGGGAAGTTCCGGGACAGTCGAGCTCTGGGGCCAACGTCCTGACTTTC
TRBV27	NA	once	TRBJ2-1	CASSYPPARSYNEQFF	TGTGCCAGCAGTTACCCCCCAGCCAGGTCCTACAATGAGCAGTTCTTC
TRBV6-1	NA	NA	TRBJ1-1	CASSEMMGVAFF	TGTGCCAGCAGTGAAATGATGGGAGTGGCTTTCTTT
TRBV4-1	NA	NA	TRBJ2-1	CASSRLAKSSYNEQFF	TGCGCCAGCAGCCGGCTAGCGAAAAGTTCCTACAATGAGCAGTTCTTC
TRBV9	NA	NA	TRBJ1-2	CASSLANGGAEGYTF	TGTGCCAGCAGCCTAGCTAATGGGGGGGCGGAAGGCTACACCTTC
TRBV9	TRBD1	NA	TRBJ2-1	CASSVGGQGGGEQFF	TGTGCCAGCAGCGTAGGGGGACAGGGAGGCGGTGAGCAGTTCTTC
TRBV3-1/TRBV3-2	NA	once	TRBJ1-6	CASSQATGNSPLHF	TGTGCCAGCAGCCAAGCTACAGGGAATTCACCCCTCCACTTT
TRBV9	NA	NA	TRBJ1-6	CASSVDRNSPLHF	TGTGCCAGCAGCGTAGACCGGAATTCACCCCTCCACTTT
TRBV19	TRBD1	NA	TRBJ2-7	CASSTGQASGEQYF	TGTGCCAGTAGTACAGGACAGGCATCGGGGGAGCAGTACTTC
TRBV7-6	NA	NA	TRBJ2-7	CASSFSGTASGEQYF	TGTGCCAGCAGCTTCTCCGGGACTGCTTCAGGTGAACAGTACTTC
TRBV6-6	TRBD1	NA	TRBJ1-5	CASRPQGDYSNQPQHF	TGTGCCAGCAGGCCACAGGGGGATTATAGCAATCAGCCCCAGCATTTT
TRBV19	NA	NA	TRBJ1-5	CASSSGNQPQHF	TGTGCCAGTAGTTCAGGAAATCAGCCCCAGCATTTT
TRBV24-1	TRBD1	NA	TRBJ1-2	CATSARGGAFGYTF	TGTGCCACCAGTGCCAGAGGGGGCGCATTTGGCTACACCTTC
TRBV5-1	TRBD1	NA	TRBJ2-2	CASSLTGTGELFF	TGCGCCAGCAGTCTGACAGGGACCGGGGAGCTGTTTTTT
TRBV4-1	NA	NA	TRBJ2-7	CASSLTWGDPGSYEQYF	TGCGCCAGCAGCCTAACCTGGGGGGACCCGGGCTCCTACGAGCAGTACTTC
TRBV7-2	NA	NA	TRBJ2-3	CASSLTVSTDTQYF	TGTGCCAGCAGCCTCACAGTCAGCACAGATACGCAGTATTTT
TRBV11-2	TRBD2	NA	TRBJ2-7	CASSLLASGRGYEQYF	TGTGCCAGCAGCTTACTGGCTAGCGGGAGGGGCTACGAGCAGTACTTC
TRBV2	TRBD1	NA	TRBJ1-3	CASSGTGGYGNTIYF	TGTGCCAGCAGTGGGACAGGGGGGTACGGAAACACCATATATTTT
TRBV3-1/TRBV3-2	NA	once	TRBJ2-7	CASSLAEEQYF	TGTGCCAGCAGCCTAGCCGAGGAGCAGTACTTC
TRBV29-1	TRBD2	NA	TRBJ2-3	CSVATSGRRLGTDTQYF	TGCAGCGTGGCCACTAGCGGGAGGAGACTGGGAACAGATACGCAGTATTTT
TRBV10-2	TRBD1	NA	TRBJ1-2	CASSDRGDYGYTF	TGCGCCAGCAGCGACAGGGGGGACTATGGCTACACCTTC
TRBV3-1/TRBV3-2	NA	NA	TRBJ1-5	CASGGHLSNQPQHF	TGTGCCAGCGGTGGACATCTTAGCAATCAGCCCCAGCATTTT
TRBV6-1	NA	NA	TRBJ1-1	CASSERAGLTEAFF	TGTGCCAGCAGTGAACGAGCAGGGTTGACTGAAGCTTTCTTT
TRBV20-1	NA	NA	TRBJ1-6	CSAGANSPLHF	TGCAGTGCAGGGGCTAATTCACCCCTCCACTTT
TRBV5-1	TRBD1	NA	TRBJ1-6	CASSPDRGQAGAPLHF	TGCGCCAGCAGCCCAGACAGGGGGCAGGCCGGGGCACCCCTCCACTTT
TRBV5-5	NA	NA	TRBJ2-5	CASRQQTGSVGETQYF	TGTGCCAGCAGACAACAAACAGGGTCGGTAGGGGAGACCCAGTACTTC
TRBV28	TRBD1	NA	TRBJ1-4	CASSFTGVQGEKLFF	TGTGCCAGCAGTTTTACAGGGGTGCAGGGGGAAAAACTGTTTTTT
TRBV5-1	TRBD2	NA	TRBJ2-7	CASSLSGASYEQYF	TGCGCCAGCAGCTTGAGCGGGGCCTCCTACGAGCAGTACTTC
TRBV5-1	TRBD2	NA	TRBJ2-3	CASSLEIAGGPVDTQYF	TGCGCCAGCAGCTTGGAGATAGCGGGGGGGCCGGTAGATACGCAGTATTTT
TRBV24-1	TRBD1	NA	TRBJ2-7	CATSDPRDRVYEQYF	TGTGCCACCAGTGACCCTAGGGACAGGGTCTACGAGCAGTACTTC
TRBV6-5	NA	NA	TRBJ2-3	CASSFDRVSQYF	TGTGCCAGCAGCTTCGACCGGGTGTCGCAGTATTTT
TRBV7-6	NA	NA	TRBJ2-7	CASSLGTGEQYF	TGTGCCAGCAGCTTAGGTACTGGCGAGCAGTACTTC
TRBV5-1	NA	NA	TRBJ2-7	CATSRDNSYEQYF	TGCGCCACCTCCAGGGACAACTCCTACGAGCAGTACTTC
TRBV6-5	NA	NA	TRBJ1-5	CASSYAGRGQPQHF	TGTGCCAGCAGTTACGCGGGGAGAGGTCAGCCCCAGCATTTT
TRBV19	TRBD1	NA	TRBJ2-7	CASSQGTGVASYEQYF	TGTGCCAGTAGTCAAGGAACAGGGGTGGCTTCCTACGAGCAGTACTTC
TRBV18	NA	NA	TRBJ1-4	CASSQLTTTNEKLFF	TGTGCCAGCTCACAACTGACAACAACTAATGAAAAACTGTTTTTT
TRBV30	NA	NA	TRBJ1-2	CAWSVLFNYGYTF	TGTGCCTGGAGTGTACTTTTTAACTATGGCTACACCTTC
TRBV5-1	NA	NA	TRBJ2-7	CASSLDPLYEQYF	TGCGCCAGCAGCTTGGATCCCCTCTACGAGCAGTACTTC
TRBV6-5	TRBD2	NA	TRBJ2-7	CASTTESGSSYEQYF	TGTGCCAGCACCACGGAGAGCGGGAGCTCCTACGAGCAGTACTTC
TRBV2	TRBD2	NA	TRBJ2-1	CASSPTSGRALGNEQFF	TGTGCCAGCAGCCCGACTAGCGGGAGGGCTTTGGGCAATGAGCAGTTCTTC
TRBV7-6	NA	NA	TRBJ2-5	CASSLGYVETQYF	TGTGCCAGCAGTCTGGGCTATGTGGAGACCCAGTACTTC
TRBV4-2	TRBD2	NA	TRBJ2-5	CASSQGTSGSETQYF	TGTGCCAGCAGCCAAGGGACTAGCGGGAGTGAGACCCAGTACTTC
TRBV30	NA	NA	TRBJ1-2	CAWSPGTVYGYTF	TGTGCCTGGAGTCCCGGGACTGTCTATGGCTACACCTTC